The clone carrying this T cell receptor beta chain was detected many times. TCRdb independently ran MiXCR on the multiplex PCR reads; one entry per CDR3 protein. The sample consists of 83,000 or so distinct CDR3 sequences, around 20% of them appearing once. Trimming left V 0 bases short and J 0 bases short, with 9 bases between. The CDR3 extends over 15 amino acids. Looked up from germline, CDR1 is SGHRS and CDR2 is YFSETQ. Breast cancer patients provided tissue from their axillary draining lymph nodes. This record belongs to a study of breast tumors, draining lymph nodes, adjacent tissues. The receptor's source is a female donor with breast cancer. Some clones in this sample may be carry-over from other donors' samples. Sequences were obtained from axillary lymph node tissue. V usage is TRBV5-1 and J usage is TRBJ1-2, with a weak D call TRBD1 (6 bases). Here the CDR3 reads CASSLGAGANYGYTF. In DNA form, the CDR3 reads TGCGCCAGCAGCTTGGGAGCAGGGGCTAACTATGGCTACACCTTC. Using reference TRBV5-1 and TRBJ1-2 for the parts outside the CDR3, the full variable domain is KAGVTQTPRYLIKTRGQQVTLSCSPISGHRSVSWYQQTPGQGLQFLFEYFSETQRNKGNFPGRFSGRQFSNSRSEMNVSTLELGDSALYLCASSLGAGANYGYTFGSGTRLTVV.